Below, 7 T cell receptor beta chains from the same sample are listed, as sequenced in a study of OX40 agonist ivuxolimab in advanced cancers. Sequenced by immunoSEQ multiplex PCR; TCRdb stores in-frame clones only, minus some. The sample has about 67,000 clones; 70% to 90% are singletons. The source was CD4+ or CD8+ T cells sorted from blood, collected in a trial of the OX40 agonist ivuxolimab. These receptors came from an adult with an advanced solid tumor such as melanoma, head and neck, liver or kidney cancer.

V usage is TRBV27 and J usage is TRBJ2-1; D unclear. V was cut by 1 base and J by 8 bases, with 9 bases left in between. Germline CDR1 and CDR2: MNHEY and SMNVEV (reference sequence). This CDR3 contains 13 residues. CDR3 sequence: CASSLLDQDEQFF. The CDR3 DNA sequence: TGTGCCAGCAGTTTATTGGATCAGGATGAGCAGTTCTTC.

The rearrangement uses TRBV9 and TRBJ1-1; the D is unclear. V lost 0 bases, J lost 6 bases, and 9 bases lay in between. CDR3 length equals 13 residues. Germline assignment: CDR1 SGDLS and CDR2 YYNGEE. The CDR3 is CASSVDMKAEAFF. The DNA of the CDR3 is TGTGCCAGCAGCGTAGATATGAAAGCTGAAGCTTTCTTT.

The CDR3 region has the DNA TGTGCCAGCAGCTCACAGTTCGGGGAGCTGTTTTTT. It is translated as CASSSQFGELFF. The rearrangement joins TRBV7-8 to TRBJ2-2; no clear D gene. Trimming pared 4 bases from V and 7 bases from J, leaving 7 bases between. Germline V lookup: CDR1 SGHVS, CDR2 FQNEAQ. This CDR3 is built from 12 residues.

The V gene is TRBV11-2, the J gene TRBJ1-2; 11 nucleotides agree with TRBD1. Unmatched junction bases numbered 7, after V lost 6 bases and J lost 4 bases. The germline V gene has CDR1 SGHAT and CDR2 FQNNGV. This CDR3 has 15 amino acids. The CDR3 nucleotides are TGTGCCAGCAGGATTGGACAGGGGGCTATCTATGGCTACACCTTC. Translation gives CASRIGQGAIYGYTF.

V and J are TRBV7-9 and TRBJ2-3; 8 bases are a match to TRBD2. Germline V gene data show CDR1 as SEHNR and CDR2 as FQNEAQ (reference sequence). Trimming at V came to 2 bases and at J to 2 bases, leaving 6 bases not matched to a gene. The CDR3 length is 16 residues. CDR3 sequence reads: CASSLWSGGHTDTQYF. CDR3 bases: TGTGCCAGCAGCTTATGGAGCGGGGGACACACAGATACGCAGTATTTT.

The rearrangement joins TRBV28 to TRBJ2-1; D not certain. The ends were cut back, 5 bases at V and 7 bases at J, with 9 bases in the middle. The CDR3 totals 12 residues. Germline V CDR1 and CDR2: MDHEN, SYDVKM. DNA of the CDR3: TGTGCCAGCAGTGCGACTCTTAATGAGCAGTTCTTC. As protein: CASSATLNEQFF.

The V and J genes are TRBV5-1 and TRBJ2-1, with 11 bases fitting TRBD1. V was clipped by 4 bases and J by 6 bases; unmatched bases: 3. CDR1 SGHRS and CDR2 YFSETQ come from the germline V gene. The CDR3 covers 14 residues. The CDR3 loop is CASSPGQGANEQFF. The CDR3 region has the DNA TGCGCCAGCAGCCCCGGACAGGGGGCCAATGAGCAGTTCTTC.